The entry below gives a single T cell receptor beta chain sequence along with its context. Its antigen is unknown. The data were obtained in a study of cytotoxic CD8 clonotypes in ibrutinib-treated CLL. The overall study: Treatment had run for a median about twelve months, range 6 to 36, when response samples were taken.

This table comes from immunoSEQ multiplex PCR, and its TCRdb copy is limited to in-frame clones, with some not included. The table lists some 150,000 clones, 70% to 90% of them singletons. V was clipped by 7 bases and J by 3 bases; unmatched bases: 7. There are 15 residues in the CDR3. Germline lookup yields CDR1 SGDLS and CDR2 YYNGEE. Study-wide findings and caveats: Progressing patients had sampling times that differed from those of sustained-remission patients.

Frozen PBMC stocks contributed roughly 2 micrograms of genomic DNA to the TCR beta libraries. Sample: PBMCs, taken after 36 months of ibrutinib treatment. This TCR was sampled from a human donor with chronic lymphocytic leukemia. The chain carries TRBV9 and TRBJ2-6; 7 bases line up with TRBD1. The DNA of the CDR3 is TGTGCCAGCCTTCGAGGGGGCAGTGGGGCCAACGTCCTGACTTTC. Amino acids: CASLRGGSGANVLTF.